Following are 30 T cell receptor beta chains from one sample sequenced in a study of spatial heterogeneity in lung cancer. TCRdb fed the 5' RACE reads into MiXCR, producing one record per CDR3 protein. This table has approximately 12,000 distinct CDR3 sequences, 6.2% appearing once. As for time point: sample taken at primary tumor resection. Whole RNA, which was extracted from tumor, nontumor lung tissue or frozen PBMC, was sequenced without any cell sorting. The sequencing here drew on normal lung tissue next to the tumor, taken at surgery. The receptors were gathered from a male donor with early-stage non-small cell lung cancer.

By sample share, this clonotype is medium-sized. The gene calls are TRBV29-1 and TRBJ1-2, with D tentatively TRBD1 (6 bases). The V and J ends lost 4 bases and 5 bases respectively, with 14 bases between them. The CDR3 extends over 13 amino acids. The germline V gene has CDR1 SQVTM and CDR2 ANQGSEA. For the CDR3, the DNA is TGCAGCGTTGTGGCACAGGGCGCGTATGGCTACACCTTC. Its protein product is CSVVAQGAYGYTF.

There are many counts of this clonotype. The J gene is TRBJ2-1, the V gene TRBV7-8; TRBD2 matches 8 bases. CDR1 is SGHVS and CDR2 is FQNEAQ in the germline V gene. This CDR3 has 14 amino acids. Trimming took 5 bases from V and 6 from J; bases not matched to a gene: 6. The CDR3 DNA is TGTGCCAGCAGCCCCGGGGGGGTGTCCAATGAGCAGTTCTTC. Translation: CASSPGGVSNEQFF. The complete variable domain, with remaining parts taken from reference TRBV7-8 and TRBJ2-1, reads GAGVSQSPRYKVAKRGQDVALRCDPISGHVSLFWYQQALGQGPEFLTYFQNEAQLDKSGLPSDRFFAERPEGSVSTLKIQRTQQEDSAVYLCASSPGGVSNEQFFGPGTRLTVL.

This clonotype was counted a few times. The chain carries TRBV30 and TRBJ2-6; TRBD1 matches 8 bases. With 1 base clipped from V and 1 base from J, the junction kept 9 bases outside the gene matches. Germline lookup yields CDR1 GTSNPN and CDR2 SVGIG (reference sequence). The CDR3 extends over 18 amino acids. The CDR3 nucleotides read TGTGCCTGGAGTGCGACCGGGACAGGAATTTCTGGGGCCAACGTCCTGACTTTC. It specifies CAWSATGTGISGANVLTF.

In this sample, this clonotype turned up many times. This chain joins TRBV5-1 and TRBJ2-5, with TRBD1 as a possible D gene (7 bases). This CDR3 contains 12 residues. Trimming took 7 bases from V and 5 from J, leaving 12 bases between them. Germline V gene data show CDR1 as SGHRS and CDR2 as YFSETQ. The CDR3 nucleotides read TGCGCCAGCCAACAGGGGAGGGAGACCCAGTACTTC. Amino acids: CASQQGRETQYF.

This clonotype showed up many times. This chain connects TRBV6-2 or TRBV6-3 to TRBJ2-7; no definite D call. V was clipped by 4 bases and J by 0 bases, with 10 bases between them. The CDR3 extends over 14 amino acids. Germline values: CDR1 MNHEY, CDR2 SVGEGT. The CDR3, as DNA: TGTGCCAGCAGTTCCGAGTCTCCCTCCTACGAGCAGTACTTC. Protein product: CASSSESPSYEQYF.

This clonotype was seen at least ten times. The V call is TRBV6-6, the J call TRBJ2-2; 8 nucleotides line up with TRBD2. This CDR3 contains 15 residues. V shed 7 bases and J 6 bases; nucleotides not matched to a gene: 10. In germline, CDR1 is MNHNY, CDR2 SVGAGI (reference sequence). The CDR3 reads CASIQGSGRAGELFF. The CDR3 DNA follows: TGTGCCAGCATTCAGGGGTCCGGGAGGGCCGGGGAGCTGTTTTTT.

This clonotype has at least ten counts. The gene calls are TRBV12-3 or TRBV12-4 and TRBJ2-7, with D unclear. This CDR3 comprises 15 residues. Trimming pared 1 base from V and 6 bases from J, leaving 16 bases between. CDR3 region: CASSLVATPSGEQYF. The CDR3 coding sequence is TGTGCCAGCAGTTTAGTGGCTACTCCGTCCGGCGAGCAGTACTTC.

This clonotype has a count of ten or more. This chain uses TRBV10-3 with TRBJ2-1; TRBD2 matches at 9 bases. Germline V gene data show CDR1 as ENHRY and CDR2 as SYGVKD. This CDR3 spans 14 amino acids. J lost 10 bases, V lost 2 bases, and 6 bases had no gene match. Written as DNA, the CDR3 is TGTGCCATCAGTGAGCCGGGCGGGAGGGTCGAGCAGTTCTTC. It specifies CAISEPGGRVEQFF.

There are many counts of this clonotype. The DNA of the CDR3 is TGTGCCAGCAGTGTGGTGGGGTATGGCTACACCTTC. Translated: CASSVVGYGYTF. The chain is built from TRBV2 and TRBJ1-2; D is uncertain. This CDR3 region has 12 residues. V lost 4 bases to trimming and J lost 5 bases, with 8 bases between them. Looked up from germline, CDR1 is SNHLY and CDR2 is FYNNEI. The whole variable domain, filled in from reference TRBV2 and TRBJ1-2, reads EPEVTQTPSHQVTQMGQEVILRCVPISNHLYFYWYRQILGQKVEFLVSFYNNEISEKSEIFDDQFSVERPDGSNFTLKIRSTKLEDSAMYFCASSVVGYGYTFGSGTRLTVV.

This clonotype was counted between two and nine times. The CDR3 DNA is TGTGCCAGCAGCCCAAGTCCGGGACGGCAAGAGACCCAGTACTTC. This sequence encodes CASSPSPGRQETQYF. This sequence joins TRBV7-3 and TRBJ2-5; D might be TRBD1 or TRBD2, each matching 5 bases. From germline, CDR1 is SGHTA and CDR2 FQGTGA. The CDR3 runs 15 residues. V lost 5 bases and J lost 2, with 15 bases in between.

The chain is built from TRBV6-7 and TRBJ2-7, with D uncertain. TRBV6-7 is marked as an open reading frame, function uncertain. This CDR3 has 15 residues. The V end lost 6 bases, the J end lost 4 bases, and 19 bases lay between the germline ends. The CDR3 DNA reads TGTGCCAGCAGGGGCCCTAAGAGAAACCCTTACGAGCAGTACTTC. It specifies CASRGPKRNPYEQYF.

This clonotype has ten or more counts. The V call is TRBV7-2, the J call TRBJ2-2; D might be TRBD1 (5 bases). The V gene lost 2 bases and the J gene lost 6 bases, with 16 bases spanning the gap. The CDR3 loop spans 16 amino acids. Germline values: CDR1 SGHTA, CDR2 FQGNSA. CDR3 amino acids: CASSLLRQPLAGELFF. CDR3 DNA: TGTGCCAGCAGCTTATTAAGACAGCCTTTGGCCGGGGAGCTGTTTTTT. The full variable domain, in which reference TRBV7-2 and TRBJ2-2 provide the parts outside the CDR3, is GAGVSQSPSNKVTEKGKDVELRCDPISGHTALYWYRQSLGQGLEFLIYFQGNSAPDKSGLPSDRFSAERTGGSVSTLTIQRTQQEDSAVYLCASSLLRQPLAGELFFGEGSRLTVL.

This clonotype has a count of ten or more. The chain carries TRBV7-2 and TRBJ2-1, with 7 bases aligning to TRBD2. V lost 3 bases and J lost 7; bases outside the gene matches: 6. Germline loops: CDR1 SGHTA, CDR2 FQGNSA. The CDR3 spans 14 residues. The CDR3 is CASSLGSGGNEQFF. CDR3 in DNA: TGTGCCAGCAGCTTGGGTTCGGGGGGAAATGAGCAGTTCTTC.

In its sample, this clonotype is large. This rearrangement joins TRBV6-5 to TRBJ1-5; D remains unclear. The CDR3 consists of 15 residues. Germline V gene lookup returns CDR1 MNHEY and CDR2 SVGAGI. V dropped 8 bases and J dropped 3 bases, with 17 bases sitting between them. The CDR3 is CASARQRSSNQPQHF. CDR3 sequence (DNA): TGTGCCAGCGCTCGGCAGAGAAGTTCCAATCAGCCCCAGCATTTT.

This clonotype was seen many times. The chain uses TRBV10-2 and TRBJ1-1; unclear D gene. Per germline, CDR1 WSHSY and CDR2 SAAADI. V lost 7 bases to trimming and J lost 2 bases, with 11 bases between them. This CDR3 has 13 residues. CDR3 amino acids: CASKAALNTEAFF. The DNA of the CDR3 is TGCGCCAGCAAGGCGGCACTCAACACTGAAGCTTTCTTT.

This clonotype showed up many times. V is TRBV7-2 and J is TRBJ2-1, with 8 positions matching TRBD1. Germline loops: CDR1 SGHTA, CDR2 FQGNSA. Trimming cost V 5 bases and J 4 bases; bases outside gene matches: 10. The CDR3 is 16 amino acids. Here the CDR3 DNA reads TGTGCCAGCAGCCCACAGGGGGGAATAGCTTACAATGAGCAGTTCTTC. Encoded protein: CASSPQGGIAYNEQFF.

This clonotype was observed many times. The CDR3, as DNA: TGCGCCAGCAGCTCCGGGACTCTGGCCTATGGCTACACCTTC. This sequence encodes CASSSGTLAYGYTF. This rearrangement joins TRBV5-1 to TRBJ1-2; the D gene is possibly TRBD1 (5 bases). From germline, CDR1 is SGHRS and CDR2 YFSETQ. Trimming took 3 bases from V and 4 from J, leaving 13 bases between them. The CDR3 is made up of 14 amino acids.

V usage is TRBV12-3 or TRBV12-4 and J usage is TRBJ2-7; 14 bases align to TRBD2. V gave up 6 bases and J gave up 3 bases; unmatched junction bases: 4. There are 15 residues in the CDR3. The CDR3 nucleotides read TGTGCCAGCAGGGGGACTAGCGGGAGTTTCTACGAGCAGTACTTC. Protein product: CASRGTSGSFYEQYF.

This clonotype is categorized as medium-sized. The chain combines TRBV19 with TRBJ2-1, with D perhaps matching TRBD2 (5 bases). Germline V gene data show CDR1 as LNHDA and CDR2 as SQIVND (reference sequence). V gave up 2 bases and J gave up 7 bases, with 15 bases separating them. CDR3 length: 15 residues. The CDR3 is CASSIQEAVVNEQFF. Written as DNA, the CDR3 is TGTGCCAGTAGTATACAGGAGGCCGTAGTGAATGAGCAGTTCTTC.

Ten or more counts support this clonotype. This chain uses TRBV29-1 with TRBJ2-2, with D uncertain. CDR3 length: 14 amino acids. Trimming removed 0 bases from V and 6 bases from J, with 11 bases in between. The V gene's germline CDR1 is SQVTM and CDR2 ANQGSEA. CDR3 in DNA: TGCAGCGTTGAAGATTCCGGCCTACCCGGGGAGCTGTTTTTT. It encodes CSVEDSGLPGELFF.

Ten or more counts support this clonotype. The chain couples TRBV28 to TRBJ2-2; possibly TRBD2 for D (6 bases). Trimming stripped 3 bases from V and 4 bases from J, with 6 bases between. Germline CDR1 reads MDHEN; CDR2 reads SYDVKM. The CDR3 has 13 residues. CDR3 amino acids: CASSFGGTGELFF. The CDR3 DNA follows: TGTGCCAGCAGTTTCGGGGGCACCGGGGAGCTGTTTTTT.

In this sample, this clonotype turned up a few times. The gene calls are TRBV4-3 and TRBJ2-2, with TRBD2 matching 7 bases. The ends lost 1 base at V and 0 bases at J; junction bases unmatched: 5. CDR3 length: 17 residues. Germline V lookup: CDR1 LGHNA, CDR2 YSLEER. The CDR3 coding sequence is TGCGCCAGCAGCCAAGGCGGGAGAGATCCGAACACCGGGGAGCTGTTTTTT. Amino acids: CASSQGGRDPNTGELFF.

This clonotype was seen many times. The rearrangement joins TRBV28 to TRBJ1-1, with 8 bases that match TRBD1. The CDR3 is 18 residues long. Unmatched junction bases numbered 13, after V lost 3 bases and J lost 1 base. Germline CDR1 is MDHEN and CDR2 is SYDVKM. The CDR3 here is CASSLEGTGSRGNTEAFF. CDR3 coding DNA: TGTGCCAGCAGTTTGGAGGGGACAGGTTCGAGGGGGAACACTGAAGCTTTCTTT.

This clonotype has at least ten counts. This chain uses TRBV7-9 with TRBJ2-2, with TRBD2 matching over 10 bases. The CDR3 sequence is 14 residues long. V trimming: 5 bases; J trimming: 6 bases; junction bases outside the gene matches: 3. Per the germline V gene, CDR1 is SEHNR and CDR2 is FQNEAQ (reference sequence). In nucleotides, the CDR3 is TGTGCCAGCAGCCTAGGACTAGCGGCCGGGGAGCTGTTTTTT. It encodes CASSLGLAAGELFF.

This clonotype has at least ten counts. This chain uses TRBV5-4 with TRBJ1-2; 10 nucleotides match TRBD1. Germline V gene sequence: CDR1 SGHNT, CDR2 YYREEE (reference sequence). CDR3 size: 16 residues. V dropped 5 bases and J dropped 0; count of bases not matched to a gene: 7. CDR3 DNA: TGTGCCAGCAGTCCGGGTGGGACAGGGGCTAACTATGGCTACACCTTC. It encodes CASSPGGTGANYGYTF.

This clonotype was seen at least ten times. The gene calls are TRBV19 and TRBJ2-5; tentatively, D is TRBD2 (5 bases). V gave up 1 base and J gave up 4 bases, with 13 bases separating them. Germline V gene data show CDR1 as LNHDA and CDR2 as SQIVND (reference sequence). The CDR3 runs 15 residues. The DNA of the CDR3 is TGTGCCAGTAGTATAGGAAGACTAATGTCAGAGACCCAGTACTTC. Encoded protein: CASSIGRLMSETQYF.

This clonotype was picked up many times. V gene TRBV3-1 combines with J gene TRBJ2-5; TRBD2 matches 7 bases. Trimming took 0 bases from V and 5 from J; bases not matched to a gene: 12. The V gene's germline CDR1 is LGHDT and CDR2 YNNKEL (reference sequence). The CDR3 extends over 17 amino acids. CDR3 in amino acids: CASSQDRRREIGETQYF. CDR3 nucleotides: TGTGCCAGCAGCCAAGATAGGCGGCGGGAGATTGGGGAGACCCAGTACTTC.

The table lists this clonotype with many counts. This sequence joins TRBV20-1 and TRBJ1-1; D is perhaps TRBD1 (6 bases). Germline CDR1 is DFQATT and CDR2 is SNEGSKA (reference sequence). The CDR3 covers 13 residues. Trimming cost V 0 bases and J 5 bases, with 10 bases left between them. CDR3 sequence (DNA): TGCAGTGCTAGAGACTTCAGGGGAACTGAAGCTTTCTTT. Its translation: CSARDFRGTEAFF.

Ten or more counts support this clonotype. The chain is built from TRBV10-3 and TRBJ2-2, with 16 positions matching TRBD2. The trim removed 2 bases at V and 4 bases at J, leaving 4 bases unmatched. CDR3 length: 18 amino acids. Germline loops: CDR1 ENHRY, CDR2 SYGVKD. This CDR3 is CAISELGLAGGSTGELFF. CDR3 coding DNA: TGTGCCATCAGTGAGCTGGGACTAGCGGGAGGGTCCACCGGGGAGCTGTTTTTT.

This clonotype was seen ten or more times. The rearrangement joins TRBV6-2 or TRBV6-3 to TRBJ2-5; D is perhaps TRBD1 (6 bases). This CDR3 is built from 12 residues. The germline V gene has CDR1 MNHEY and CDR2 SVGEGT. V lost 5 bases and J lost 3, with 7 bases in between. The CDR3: CASSAGEETQYF. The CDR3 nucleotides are TGTGCCAGCAGTGCAGGGGAAGAGACCCAGTACTTC.